This entry lists 2 T cell receptor beta chains sequenced from one sample in a study of blood T cell repertoires in COVID-19. This table comes from immunoSEQ multiplex PCR, and its TCRdb copy is limited to in-frame clones, with some not included. The data show over 250,000 clones, with around 90% seen just once and 2% to 2.5% held by the top ten. Sequencing was performed on peripheral blood. These receptors came from a man aged 45-65 years with acute or convalescent COVID-19.

The chain couples TRBV19 to TRBJ1-2, with 8 bases lining up with TRBD1. Trimming removed 4 bases from V and 4 bases from J; junction bases left unmatched: 5. This CDR3 has 14 amino acids. Germline lookup yields CDR1 LNHDA and CDR2 SQIVND (reference sequence). The CDR3 DNA sequence: TGTGCCAGTAGTAATGGACAGGGTTTCTATGGCTACACCTTC. Translating gives CASSNGQGFYGYTF.

This clone was observed a few times. The CDR3, as DNA: TGTGCCAGCAGCTTTTTAACCGGGACAGGGGATTTTGAAGCTTTCTTT. This codes for CASSFLTGTGDFEAFF. This chain uses TRBV7-8 with TRBJ1-1; 10 nucleotides align to TRBD1. V shed 3 bases and J 7 bases; nucleotides not matched to a gene: 11. From germline, CDR1 is SGHVS and CDR2 FQNEAQ. The CDR3 consists of 16 residues.